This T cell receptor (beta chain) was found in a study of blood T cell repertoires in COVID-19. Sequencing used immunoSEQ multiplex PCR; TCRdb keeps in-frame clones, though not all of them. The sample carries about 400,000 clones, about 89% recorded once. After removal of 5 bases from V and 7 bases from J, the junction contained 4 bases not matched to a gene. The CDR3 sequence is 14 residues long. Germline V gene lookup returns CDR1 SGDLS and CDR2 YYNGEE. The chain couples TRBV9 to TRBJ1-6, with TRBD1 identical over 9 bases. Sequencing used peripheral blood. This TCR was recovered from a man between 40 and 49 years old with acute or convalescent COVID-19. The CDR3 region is CASSATGGNSPLHF. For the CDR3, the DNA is TGTGCCAGCAGTGCCACAGGGGGCAATTCACCCCTCCACTTT.